Listed below are T cell receptor beta chains from one sample, sequenced in a study of technical replicates of blood from a handful of donors. Data came from immunoSEQ multiplex PCR; TCRdb stores just in-frame clones and leaves some out. The table has roughly 57,000 clones, about 95% seen once. Sequences were obtained from PBMCs. Source of these receptors: a human donor in good health. Some clones in this sample may be carry-over from other donors' samples. CDR3s leave out the opening cysteine and the closing phenylalanine or tryptophan. The order of the fields is clone size, J gene, V gene, CDR3 protein. Rows may omit the clone size; those that give it use once, few, many or a size class.

NA | TRBJ2-7 | TRBV6-1 | ASSLLGEYEQY
NA | TRBJ2-7 | TRBV9 | ASSGPVGGRANPSNEQY
NA | TRBJ2-2 | TRBV27 | ASRDGGIRTGELF
NA | TRBJ2-1 | TRBV29-1 | SVEGAGDNEQF
NA | TRBJ2-7 | TRBV5-1 | ASSLDASSYEQY
once | TRBJ1-2 | TRBV7-2 | ASSVDRGIYGYT
NA | TRBJ2-7 | TRBV2 | ASSEKLAGTREQY
NA | TRBJ2-3 | TRBV7-2 | ASSQDIVTDTQY
NA | TRBJ1-4 | TRBV6-1 | ASTDRVGTNEKLF
NA | TRBJ2-1 | TRBV7-3 | ASSLGTAPFGDNEQF
once | TRBJ2-7 | TRBV7-9 | ASSLVTGWSWDFSYEQY
NA | TRBJ2-1 | TRBV4-1 | ASSQQGAGYNEQF
once | TRBJ1-1 | TRBV6-5 | ASSLVRGNTEAF
NA | TRBJ2-3 | TRBV7-9 | ASEGQGVTDTQY
NA | TRBJ2-2 | TRBV6-5 | ASSRLVGELF
NA | TRBJ2-1 | TRBV13 | ASSYGTGGIGNEQF
NA | TRBJ1-1 | TRBV7-2 | ASSPIHKTEAF
NA | TRBJ2-7 | TRBV11-3 | ASSAGGPYEQY
NA | TRBJ2-1 | TRBV7-6 | ASSAWGPRDPQF
NA | TRBJ2-3 | TRBV10-3 | AISAGGRTDTQY
NA | TRBJ2-5 | TRBV5-6 | ASSSWTGGPMGETQY
NA | TRBJ2-7 | TRBV4-3 | ASSQVVDGSYEQY
NA | TRBJ1-2 | TRBV27 | ASSPMSGWQGGGYT
once | TRBJ1-4 | TRBV6-1 | ASGGGSATNEKLF
NA | TRBJ2-5 | TRBV6-1 | ASSDQGLAGRAQY
NA | TRBJ2-7 | TRBV7-6 | ASSRQPGTSFYEQY
NA | TRBJ2-1 | TRBV5-4 | ASSPGLPNDEQF